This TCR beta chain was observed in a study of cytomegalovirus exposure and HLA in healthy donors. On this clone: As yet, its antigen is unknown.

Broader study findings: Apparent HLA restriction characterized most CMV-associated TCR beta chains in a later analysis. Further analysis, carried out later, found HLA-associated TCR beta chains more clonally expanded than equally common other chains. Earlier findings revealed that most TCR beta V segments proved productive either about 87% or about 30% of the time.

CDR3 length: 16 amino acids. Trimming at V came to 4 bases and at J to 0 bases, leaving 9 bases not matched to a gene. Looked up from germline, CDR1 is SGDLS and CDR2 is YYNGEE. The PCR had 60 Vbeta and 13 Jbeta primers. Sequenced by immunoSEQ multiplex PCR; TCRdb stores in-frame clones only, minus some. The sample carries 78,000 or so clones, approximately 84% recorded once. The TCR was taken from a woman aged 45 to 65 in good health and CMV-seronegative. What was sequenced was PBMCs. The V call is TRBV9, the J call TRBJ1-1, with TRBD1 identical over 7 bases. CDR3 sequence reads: CASSRQWDSMNTEAFF. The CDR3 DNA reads TGTGCCAGCAGCCGTCAGTGGGACAGCATGAACACTGAAGCTTTCTTT.